The present T cell receptor (beta chain) was sequenced within a study of CD8+CD57+ T cells in acquired aplastic anemia (dated by TCRdb to between 2018 and 2020). Context from the whole study: A mean of approximately 3 ug of DNA, ranging from roughly 0.18 to 30 ug, was extracted from sorted CD4+ and CD8+ cells. A CD8+CD57+ expansion meant a frequency higher than the mean frequency seen in healthy subjects.

CDR1 SGHVS and CDR2 FNYEAQ were looked up in the germline V gene. Including the terminal cysteine and phenylalanine, the CDR3 comprises 15 residues. Just CDR3 DNA is preserved here, 45 bases in frame from base 1. V and J are trimmed by 1 base and 6 bases, and the gene matches miss 5 bases of the junction. This clonotype was found many times. Its antigen has not been determined. Base qualities are not at hand, and no much larger clone is one base apart. What the study reported, not specific to this receptor: CD8+ Simpson's diversity did not differ significantly between patients and healthy controls (P=0.060). About 30 CD8+ CDR3 sequences were found to be shared between patients and controls, but these sequences appeared to be highly expressed in patients and within the immunodominant clones of the patients.

Profiling of TCR beta VDJ combinations and CDR3 sequences used genomic DNA as the template. TCR repertoire sequencing was run on an Illumina HiSeq 2000. The authors processed their data as follows. Repertoire assessment relied on Simpson's diversity index, CDR3 size and DJ length profiles, and TRBV/TRBJ rearrangement plots. The most abundant DNA sequence in the deep sequencing data was defined as the immunodominant clone. CDR3 amino acid sequences were checked for sharing between subjects and were compared against published repertoires and the VDJdb database. The raw public data were reprocessed by TCRdb itself: fastp quality trimming at Q25, MiXCR clonotype calling, in-frame beta chains only. All rows with the same CDR3 protein become a single entry with the most common DNA and genes. The V and J calls come from TCRdb's annotation, not from the publication. Counted in this sample were under 200,000 distinct CDR3 sequences; just under 50% of them appeared once. The ten biggest clones cover about 9.5% of the sample.

Flow cytometry had shown CD8+CD57+ cell expansion in the patients selected for sequencing. Every patient had severe acquired aplastic anemia, diagnosed using the International Study of Aplastic Anemia and Agranulocytosis and Camitta criteria. At the time blood was sampled, none of the patients had received any therapy. In the study, sorted CD4+ and CD8+ blood T cells from patients with severe aplastic anemia and from healthy subjects underwent deep sequencing of TCR repertoires. Patients were enrolled in the USA under clinicaltrials.gov protocols 00001620, 01623167, 00001397, 00071045, 00081523 and 00961064. Ficoll-Paque density gradient centrifugation was used to isolate peripheral blood mononuclear cells. CD4+ and CD8+ T cells were sorted by FACS or magnetic beads before DNA extraction.

Sequences were obtained from sorted CD4+, CD8+, or CD8+CD57+ T cells (not recorded which) from PBMCs. The chain links TRBV7-6 with TRBJ2-3; 9 bases in between match TRBD2. The receptor comes from a human donor with aplastic anemia. In nucleotides, the sequence is TGTGCCAGCAGCTTAGAGGCTAGCGGGACGGATACGCAGTATTTT. It is translated as CASSLEASGTDTQYF.